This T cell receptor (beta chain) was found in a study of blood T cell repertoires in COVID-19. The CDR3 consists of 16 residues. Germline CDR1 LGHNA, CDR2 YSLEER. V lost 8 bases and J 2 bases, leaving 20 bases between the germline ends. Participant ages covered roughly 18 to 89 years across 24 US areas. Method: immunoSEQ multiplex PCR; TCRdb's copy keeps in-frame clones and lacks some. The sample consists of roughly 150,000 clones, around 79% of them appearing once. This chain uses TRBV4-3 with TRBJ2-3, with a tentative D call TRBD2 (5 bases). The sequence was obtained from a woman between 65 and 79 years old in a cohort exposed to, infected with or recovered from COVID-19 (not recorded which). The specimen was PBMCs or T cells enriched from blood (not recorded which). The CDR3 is CASSTSLSGPTDTQYF. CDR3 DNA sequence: TGCGCCAGCTCTACATCTCTGAGCGGACCCACAGATACGCAGTATTTT.